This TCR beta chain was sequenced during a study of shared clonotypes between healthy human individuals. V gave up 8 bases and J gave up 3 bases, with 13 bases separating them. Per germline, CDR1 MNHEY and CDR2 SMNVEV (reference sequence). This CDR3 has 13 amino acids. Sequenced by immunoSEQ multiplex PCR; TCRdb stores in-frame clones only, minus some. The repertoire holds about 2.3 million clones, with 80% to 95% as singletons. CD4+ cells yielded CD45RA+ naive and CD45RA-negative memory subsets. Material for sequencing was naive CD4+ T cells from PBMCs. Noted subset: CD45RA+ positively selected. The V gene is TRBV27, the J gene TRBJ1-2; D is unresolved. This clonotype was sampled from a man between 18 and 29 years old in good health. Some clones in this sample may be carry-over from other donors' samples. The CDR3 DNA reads TGTGCCAGCTCATCCGGTTGGTACTATGGCTACACCTTC. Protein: CASSSGWYYGYTF.